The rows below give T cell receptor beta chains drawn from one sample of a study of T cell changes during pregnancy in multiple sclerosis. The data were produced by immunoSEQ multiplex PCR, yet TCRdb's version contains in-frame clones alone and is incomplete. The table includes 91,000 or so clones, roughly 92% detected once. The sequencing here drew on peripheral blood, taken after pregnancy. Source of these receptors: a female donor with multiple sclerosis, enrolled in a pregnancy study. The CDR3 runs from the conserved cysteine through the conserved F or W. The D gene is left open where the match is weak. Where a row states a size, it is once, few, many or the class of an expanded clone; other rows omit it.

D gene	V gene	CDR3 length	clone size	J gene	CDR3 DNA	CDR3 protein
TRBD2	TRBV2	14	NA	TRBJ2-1	TGTGCCAGCAGTGACATCAGCGGGAGGGGTGAGCAGTTCTTC	CASSDISGRGEQFF
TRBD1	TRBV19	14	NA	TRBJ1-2	TGTGCCAGTAGTACTGACAGGGTGCACTATGGCTACACCTTC	CASSTDRVHYGYTF
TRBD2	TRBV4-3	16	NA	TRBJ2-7	TGCGCCAGCAGCCAAGAGGTGATAGCGGGCACCTACGAGCAGTACTTC	CASSQEVIAGTYEQYF
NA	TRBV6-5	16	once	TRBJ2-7	TGTGCCAGCAGTTACTCGTATCTCGGGACTTACTACGAGCAGTACTTC	CASSYSYLGTYYEQYF
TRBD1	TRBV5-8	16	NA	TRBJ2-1	TGTGCCAGCAGCCTCGGGACAGGGGGAGTCCACAATGAGCAGTTCTTC	CASSLGTGGVHNEQFF
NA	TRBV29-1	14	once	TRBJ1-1	TGCAGCGTTCCCAGGGGCTGGGGGAACACTGAAGCTTTCTTT	CSVPRGWGNTEAFF
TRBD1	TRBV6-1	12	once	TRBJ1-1	TGTGCCAGCGACAGGGTGGCCACTGAAGCTTTCTTT	CASDRVATEAFF
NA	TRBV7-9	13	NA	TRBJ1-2	TGTGCCAGCAGCTTAGGGACAATTTATGGCTACACCTTC	CASSLGTIYGYTF
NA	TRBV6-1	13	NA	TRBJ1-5	TGTGCCAGCAGTGCAGAGGTCAATCAGCCCCAGCATTTT	CASSAEVNQPQHF
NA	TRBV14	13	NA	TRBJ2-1	TGTGCCAGCAGCCAAGGAGTAAACAATGAGCAGTTCTTC	CASSQGVNNEQFF
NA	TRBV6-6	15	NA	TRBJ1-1	TGTGCCAGCAGCTCCTCTGCACAGGGGAACACTGAAGCTTTCTTT	CASSSSAQGNTEAFF
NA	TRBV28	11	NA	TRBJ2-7	TGTGCCAGCAGTTTAATCGACGAGCAGTACTTC	CASSLIDEQYF
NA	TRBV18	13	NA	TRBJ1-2	TGTGCCAGCTCACCTTCAGGGGACTATGGCTACACCTTC	CASSPSGDYGYTF
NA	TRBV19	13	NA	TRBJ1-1	TGTGCCAGTAGTATATGGCAGAACACTGAAGCTTTCTTT	CASSIWQNTEAFF
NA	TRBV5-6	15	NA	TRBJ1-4	TGTGCCAGCAGCACCTGGACCCGGGGAGGTGAAAAACTGTTTTTT	CASSTWTRGGEKLFF
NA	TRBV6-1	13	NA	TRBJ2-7	TGTGCCAGCAGCATGGACAGCGTCTACGAGCAGTACTTC	CASSMDSVYEQYF
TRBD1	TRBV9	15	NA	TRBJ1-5	TGTGCCAGCGGTCCTTTTGGGACAGGGGATCAGCCCCAGCATTTT	CASGPFGTGDQPQHF
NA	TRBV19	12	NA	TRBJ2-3	TGTGCCAGTCGGGGGTTCACAGATACGCAGTATTTT	CASRGFTDTQYF
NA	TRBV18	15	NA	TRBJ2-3	TGTGCCAGCTCAAAAAACAGGGACCACACAGATACGCAGTATTTT	CASSKNRDHTDTQYF
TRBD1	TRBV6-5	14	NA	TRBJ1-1	TGTGCCAGCAGACAGGGGGCTTGGAACACTGAAGCTTTCTTT	CASRQGAWNTEAFF
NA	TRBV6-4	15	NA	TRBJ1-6	TGTGCCAGCAGTGACGGCACGGGGTACGGGTCACCCCTCCACTTT	CASSDGTGYGSPLHF
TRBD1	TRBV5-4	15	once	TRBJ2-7	TGTGCCAGCAGCTTGGCGGGACAGGGACCCTACGAGCAGTACTTC	CASSLAGQGPYEQYF
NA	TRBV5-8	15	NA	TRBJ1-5	TGTGCCAGCAGCTTATTGGCAGGCGGGTCAAGGCCCCAGCATTTT	CASSLLAGGSRPQHF
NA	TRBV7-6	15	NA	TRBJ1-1	TGTGCCAGCAGCTTAGAATACAGTCTGAACACTGAAGCTTTCTTT	CASSLEYSLNTEAFF
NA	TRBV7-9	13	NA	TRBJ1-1	TGTGCCAGCAGCCCCTCCGTGAACACTGAAGCTTTCTTT	CASSPSVNTEAFF
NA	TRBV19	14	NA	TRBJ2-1	TGTGCCAGTAGTATCTATAGCTCCTACAATGAGCAGTTCTTC	CASSIYSSYNEQFF
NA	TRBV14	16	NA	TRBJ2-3	TGTGCCAGCAGCCAATCGTACAGATCTAGCACAGATACGCAGTATTTT	CASSQSYRSSTDTQYF
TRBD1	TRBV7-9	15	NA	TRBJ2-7	TGTGCCAGCAGCTACGGTGGACAGGGAGGCTACGAGCAGTACTTC	CASSYGGQGGYEQYF
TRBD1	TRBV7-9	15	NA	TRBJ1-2	TGTGCCAGCAGCTCCGAGAGGGGGCGGCTCATTGGCTACACCTTC	CASSSERGRLIGYTF
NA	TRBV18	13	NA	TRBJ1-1	TGTGCCAGCTCAGAGGGACAGAACACTGAAGCTTTCTTT	CASSEGQNTEAFF
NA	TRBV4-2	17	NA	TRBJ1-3	TGTGCCAGCAGCCAAGTGGGCGGGGCCGTCGGTGGAAACACCATATATTTT	CASSQVGGAVGGNTIYF
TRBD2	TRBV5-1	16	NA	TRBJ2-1	TGCGCCAGCAGCTTGGAGCCTAGCGGGAGCACCCATGAGCAGTTCTTC	CASSLEPSGSTHEQFF
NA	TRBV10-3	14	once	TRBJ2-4	TGTGCCATCAGTGAGTCTTCAGCCAGGGACATTCAGTACTTC	CAISESSARDIQYF
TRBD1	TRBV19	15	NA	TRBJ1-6	TGTGCCAGTAGGATGGACAGGAAATATAATTCACCCCTCCACTTT	CASRMDRKYNSPLHF
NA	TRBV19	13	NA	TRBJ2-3	TGTGCCAGTAGTGACGACTCACAAGATACGCAGTATTTT	CASSDDSQDTQYF
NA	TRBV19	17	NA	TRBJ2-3	TGTGCCAGTAGTATAGAGGCTAGCGATGTTGGCACAGATACGCAGTATTTT	CASSIEASDVGTDTQYF
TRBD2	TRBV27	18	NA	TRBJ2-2	TGTGCCAGCAGTTCGGGGTGGGGACTAGCGACGAACACCGGGGAGCTGTTTTTT	CASSSGWGLATNTGELFF
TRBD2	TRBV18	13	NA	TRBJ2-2	TGTGCCAGCTCAACTAGCGCCACCGGGGAGCTGTTTTTT	CASSTSATGELFF
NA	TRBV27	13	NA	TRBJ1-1	TGTGCCAGCAGTTTTAGCACGAACACTGAAGCTTTCTTT	CASSFSTNTEAFF
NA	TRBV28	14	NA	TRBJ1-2	TGTGCCAGCAGCACCCGCGGGCTGGGCTATGGCTACACCTTC	CASSTRGLGYGYTF
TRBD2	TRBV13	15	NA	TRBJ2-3	TGTGCCAGCAGTGGCGGACTAGCGAGCACAGATACGCAGTATTTT	CASSGGLASTDTQYF
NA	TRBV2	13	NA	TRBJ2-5	TGTGCCAGCAGTGGACAGGTTTATGAGACCCAGTACTTC	CASSGQVYETQYF
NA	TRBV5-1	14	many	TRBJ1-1	TGCGCCAGCAGCTTGGCAGACGGAGGAACTGAAGCTTTCTTT	CASSLADGGTEAFF
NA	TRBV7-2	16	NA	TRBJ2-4	TGTGCCAGCAGCTTTTCCTCTGGGGGAGGCAAAAACATTCAGTACTTC	CASSFSSGGGKNIQYF
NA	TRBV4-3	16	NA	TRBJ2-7	TGCGCCAGCAGCCAAGGGGCGGGGGCCGTCTCCTACGAGCAGTACTTC	CASSQGAGAVSYEQYF
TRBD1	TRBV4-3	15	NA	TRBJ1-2	TGCGCCAGCAGCCCGATAGGGACAGGGGGCTATGGCTACACCTTC	CASSPIGTGGYGYTF
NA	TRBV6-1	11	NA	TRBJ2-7	TGTGCCAGCAGTGAAGTTAGCGAGCAGTACTTC	CASSEVSEQYF
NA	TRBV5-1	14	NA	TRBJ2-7	TGCGCCAGCAGCCCTCGGACAGATGCCCACGAGCAGTACTTC	CASSPRTDAHEQYF
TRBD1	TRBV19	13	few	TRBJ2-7	TGTGCCAGTAGGAATCGACCGGGACAGATGCCGTACTTC	CASRNRPGQMPYF
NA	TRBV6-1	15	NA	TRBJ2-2	TGTGCCAGCAGCCCCTCCGCAGGGTGGGCCGGGGAGCTGTTTTTT	CASSPSAGWAGELFF
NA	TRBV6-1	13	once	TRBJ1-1	TGTGCCAGCAGTGAACTCAGGGGTACTGAAGCTTTCTTT	CASSELRGTEAFF
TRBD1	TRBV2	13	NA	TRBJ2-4	TGTGCCAGCTCGGCACAGGGGGGAAACATTCAGTACTTC	CASSAQGGNIQYF
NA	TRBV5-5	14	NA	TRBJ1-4	TGTGCCAGCAGCTTGAACGGGGGTTGGGAAAAACTGTTTTTT	CASSLNGGWEKLFF
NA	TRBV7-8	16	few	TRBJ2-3	TGTGCCAGCAGAGTGTTAGAGACTTACTACACAGATACGCAGTATTTT	CASRVLETYYTDTQYF
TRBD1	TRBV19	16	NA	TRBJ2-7	TGTGCCAGTAGTGCGACAGGGGGCGTTTACCCCTACGAGCAGTACTTC	CASSATGGVYPYEQYF
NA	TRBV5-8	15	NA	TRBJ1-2	TGTGCCAGCAGCCTGCCGAATAACCTAAACTATGGCTACACCTTC	CASSLPNNLNYGYTF
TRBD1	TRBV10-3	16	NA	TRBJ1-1	TGTGCCATCAGTGAGTTACCGGGACAGGTGAACACTGAAGCTTTCTTT	CAISELPGQVNTEAFF
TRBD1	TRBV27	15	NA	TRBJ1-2	TGTGCCAGCAGTCCCGTTCAGGGGGCGTTCGCTGGCTACACCTTC	CASSPVQGAFAGYTF
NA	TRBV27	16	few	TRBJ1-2	TGTGCCAGCAGTTTTACCAGGGACACCCTCAACTATGGCTACACCTTC	CASSFTRDTLNYGYTF